This T cell receptor beta chain is drawn from a study of cytomegalovirus exposure and HLA in healthy donors. Broader study findings: Likely technical artifact: a cluster of highly shared sequence variants. When analyzed later, a missense DCLRE1C variant was found to be linked to TCR beta V- and J-gene trimming.

With 60 Vbeta and 13 Jbeta primers, the PCR was carried out. The assay was immunoSEQ multiplex PCR, and TCRdb's table has in-frame clones only and misses some. The table records 190,000 or so clones, 80% of them present only once. Remarks on this clone: As yet, its antigen is unknown.

Unmatched junction bases numbered 9, after V lost 3 bases and J lost 3 bases. Germline CDR1 is LNHNV and CDR2 is YYDKDF (reference sequence). CDR3 length equals 16 residues. The chain carries TRBV15 and TRBJ2-5, with 8 bases matching TRBD2. The TCR was taken from a boy between 10 and 17 years old in good health and CMV-seronegative. The sequenced material came from PBMCs. CDR3 amino acids: CATSSPVEAGEETQYF. CDR3 in DNA: TGTGCCACCAGCAGTCCTGTAGAAGCGGGGGAAGAGACCCAGTACTTC.